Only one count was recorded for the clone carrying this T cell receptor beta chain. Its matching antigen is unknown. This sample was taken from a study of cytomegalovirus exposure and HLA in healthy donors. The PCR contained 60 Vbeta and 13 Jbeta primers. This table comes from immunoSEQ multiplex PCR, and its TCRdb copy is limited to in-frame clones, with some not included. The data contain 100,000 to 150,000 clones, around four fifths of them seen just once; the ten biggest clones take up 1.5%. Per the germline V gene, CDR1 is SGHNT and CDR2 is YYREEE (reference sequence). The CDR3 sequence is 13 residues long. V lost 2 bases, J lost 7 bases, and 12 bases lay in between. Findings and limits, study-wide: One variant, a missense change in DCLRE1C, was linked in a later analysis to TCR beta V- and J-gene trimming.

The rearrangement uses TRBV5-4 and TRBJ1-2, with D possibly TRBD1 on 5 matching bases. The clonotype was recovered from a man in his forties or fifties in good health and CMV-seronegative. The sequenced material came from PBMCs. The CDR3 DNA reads TGTGCCAGCAGCTTCGGGTCGGACATTGGCTACACCTTC. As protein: CASSFGSDIGYTF.